This TCR beta chain appears in the sequencing data of a study of cytotoxic CD8 clonotypes in ibrutinib-treated CLL. Study background: The subjects consisted of around eleven relapsed/refractory and roughly 15 treatment-naive individuals, with approximately 17 IGHV unmutated.

V lost 10 bases to trimming and J lost 2 bases; unmatched junction nucleotides: 8. There are 14 residues in the CDR3. Germline V gene lookup returns CDR1 ENHRY and CDR2 SYGVKD. Method: immunoSEQ multiplex PCR; TCRdb's copy keeps in-frame clones and lacks some. The sample lists 110,000 to 150,000 clones; roughly three quarters were seen once. The sequence was collected from a human donor with chronic lymphocytic leukemia. The material was PBMCs, obtained after 24 months of ibrutinib treatment. The J gene is TRBJ2-3, the V gene TRBV10-3, with 8 bases matching TRBD1. In DNA form, the CDR3 reads TGTGCCACCAAAAGGGACAGGACCACAGATACGCAGTATTTT. This sequence encodes CATKRDRTTDTQYF.